This T cell receptor beta chain came from a study of tumor-infiltrating lymphocytes in primary liver carcinoma. Germline V gene lookup returns CDR1 MNHNY and CDR2 SVGAGI (reference sequence). The CDR3 sequence is 12 residues long. V trimming: 5 bases; J trimming: 10 bases; junction bases outside the gene matches: 6. Synthesis of TCR beta cDNA was carried out from 500 ng total RNA with a constant-region primer. Three nested multiplex PCR rounds of slightly modified ARM-PCR generated TCR beta libraries. A C-beta reverse primer was combined with TRBV1-TRBV30 forward primers in the first two PCR rounds, and each round had about 10 cycles. TCRdb analysed the multiplex PCR reads with MiXCR anew, one entry per CDR3 protein. Of 80,000 to 100,000 distinct CDR3 sequences in the sample, roughly 70% were seen once. Co-extraction yielded RNA and DNA from 20-30 mg of unsorted bulk tissue.

V usage is TRBV6-6 and J usage is TRBJ2-3; 7 nucleotides line up with TRBD1. The sequence came from a man aged 40-49 years with primary liver carcinoma and hepatitis B virus infection. Sample: tumor-adjacent normal liver tissue. CDR3 sequence (DNA): TGTGCCAGCAGTACGGACAGGCCAGCGCAGTATTTT. Residues: CASSTDRPAQYF.